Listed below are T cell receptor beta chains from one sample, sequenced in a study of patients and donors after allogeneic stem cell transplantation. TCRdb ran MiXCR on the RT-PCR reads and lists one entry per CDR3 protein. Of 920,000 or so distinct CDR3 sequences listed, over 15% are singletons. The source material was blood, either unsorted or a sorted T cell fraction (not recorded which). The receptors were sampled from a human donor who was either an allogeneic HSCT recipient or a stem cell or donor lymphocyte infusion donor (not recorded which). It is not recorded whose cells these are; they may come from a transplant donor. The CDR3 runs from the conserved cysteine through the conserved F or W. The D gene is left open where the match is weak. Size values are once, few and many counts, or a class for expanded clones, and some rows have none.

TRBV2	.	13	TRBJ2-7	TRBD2	TGTGCCAGCCCCCTGGGGGGGTCGCGCGAGCAGTACTTC	CASPLGGSREQYF
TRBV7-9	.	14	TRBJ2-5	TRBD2	TGTGCCATTACCGGGCTAGCGGTTGAAGAGACCCAGTACTTC	CAITGLAVEETQYF
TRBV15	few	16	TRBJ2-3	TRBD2	TGTGCCACCAGCAATGGACTAGCGGGAATCACAGATACGCAGTATTTT	CATSNGLAGITDTQYF
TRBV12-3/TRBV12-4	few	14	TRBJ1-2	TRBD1	TGTGCCAGCAGCCGACAGGGTCGGGTCAATGGCTACACCTTC	CASSRQGRVNGYTF
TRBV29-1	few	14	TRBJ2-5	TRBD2	TGCAGCGTCCCAGGACTAGCGAACCAAGAGACCCAGTACTTC	CSVPGLANQETQYF
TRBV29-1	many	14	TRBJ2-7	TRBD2	TGCAGCGTTGAACAACTAGCGGGTTCCTACGAGCAGTACTTC	CSVEQLAGSYEQYF
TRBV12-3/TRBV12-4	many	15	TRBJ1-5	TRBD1	TGTGCCAGCAGTTTCCAGGGGGCTGGTGATCAGCCCCAGCATTTT	CASSFQGAGDQPQHF
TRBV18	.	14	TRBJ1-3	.	TGTGCCAGCTCACCGGAGGGCTCTGGAAACACCATATATTTT	CASSPEGSGNTIYF
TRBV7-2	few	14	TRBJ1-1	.	TGTGCCAGCAGCCCGGGAATTACGAACACTGAAGCTTTCTTT	CASSPGITNTEAFF
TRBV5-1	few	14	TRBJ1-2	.	TGCGCCAGCAGCACCACAGGGCCCGTTTATGGCTACACCTTC	CASSTTGPVYGYTF
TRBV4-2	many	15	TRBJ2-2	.	TGTGCCAGCAGCCAAGATGGGGCCGTCGGGGGGGAGCTGTTTTTT	CASSQDGAVGGELFF
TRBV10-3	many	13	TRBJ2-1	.	TGTGCCATCAGCCACAGGGTCCGGGATGAGCAGTTCTTC	CAISHRVRDEQFF
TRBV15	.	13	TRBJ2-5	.	TGTGCCACCAGCATGTCAGGGGGGGAGACCCAGTACTTC	CATSMSGGETQYF
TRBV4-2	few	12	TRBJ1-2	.	TGTGCCAGCAGCGCCAGATTTTCGGGCTACACCTTC	CASSARFSGYTF
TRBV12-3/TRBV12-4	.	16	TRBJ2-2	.	TGTGCCAGCAGAAACCAGGGTGTTATAGGCTCCGGGGAGCTGTTTTTT	CASRNQGVIGSGELFF
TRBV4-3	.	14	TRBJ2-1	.	TGCGCCAGCAGCCAAGATAGGAGCCGCGTTGAGCAGTTCTTC	CASSQDRSRVEQFF
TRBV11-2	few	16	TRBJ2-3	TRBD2	TGTGCCAGCAGCTTACTAGCGGGAGGGCCAGCACCTTCGCAGTATTTT	CASSLLAGGPAPSQYF
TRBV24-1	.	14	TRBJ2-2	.	TGTGCCACCAGTGGCAGGAAGAACACCGGGGAGCTGTTTTTT	CATSGRKNTGELFF
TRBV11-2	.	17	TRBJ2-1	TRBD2	TGTGCCAGCAGCTTAAGACTAGCGGGGGCTTCCTACAATGAGCAGTTCTTC	CASSLRLAGASYNEQFF
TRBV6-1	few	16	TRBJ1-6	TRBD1	TGTGCCAGCAGCCGCGGACAGGACACCCTTAATTCACCCCTCCACTTT	CASSRGQDTLNSPLHF
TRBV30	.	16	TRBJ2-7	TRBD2	TGTGCCTGGAGTGCTGCCATCATGGCGGGAGCCTACGAGCAGTACTTC	CAWSAAIMAGAYEQYF
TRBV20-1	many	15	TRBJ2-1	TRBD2	TGCAGTGCTAGAGAGGGCGGGAGCCCCCGCGATGAGCAGTTCTTC	CSAREGGSPRDEQFF
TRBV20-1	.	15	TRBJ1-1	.	TGCAGTGCTCGCCCCCCGGGACAACCGAACACTGAAGCTTTCTTT	CSARPPGQPNTEAFF
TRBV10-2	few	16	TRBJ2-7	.	TGCGCCAGCTCCAGAAGGGCGGGACGTAACTCCTACGAGCAGTACTTC	CASSRRAGRNSYEQYF
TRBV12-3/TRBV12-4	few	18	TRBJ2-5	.	TGTGCCAGCAGTTTAGCCGTTACGGCAGGCTCGGTAATAGGGACCCAGTACTTC	CASSLAVTAGSVIGTQYF
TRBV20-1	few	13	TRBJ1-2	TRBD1	TGCAGTGCTCCGACAGGGGCCAGATATGGCTACACCTTC	CSAPTGARYGYTF
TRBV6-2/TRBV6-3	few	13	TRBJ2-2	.	TGTGCCAGCAGTTCCTTTTTGTCCGGGGAGCTGTTTTTT	CASSSFLSGELFF
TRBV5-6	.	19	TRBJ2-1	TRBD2	TGTGCCAGCAGCTTGTTGGAGGTCGGTAGCGGGGGGACCTACAATGAGCAGTTCTTC	CASSLLEVGSGGTYNEQFF
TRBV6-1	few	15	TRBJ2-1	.	TGTGCCAGCAGGAGGATGGGGAGCTCCTACAATGAGCAGTTCTTC	CASRRMGSSYNEQFF
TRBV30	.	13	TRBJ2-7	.	TGTGCCTGGACAGGACGACCAGACTTCGAGCAGTACTTC	CAWTGRPDFEQYF
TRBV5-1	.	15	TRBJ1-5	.	TGCGCCAGCAGCCGGGACGGAGTTAGCAATAAGCCCCAGCATTTT	CASSRDGVSNKPQHF
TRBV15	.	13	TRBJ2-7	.	TGTGCCACTCGACCAGGGGCCCTGGGCGAGCAGTACTTC	CATRPGALGEQYF
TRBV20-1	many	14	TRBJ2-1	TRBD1	TGCAGTGCTGACAGGGGGGGGTCCTACAATGAGCAGTTCTTC	CSADRGGSYNEQFF
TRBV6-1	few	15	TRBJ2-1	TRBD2	TGTGCCAGCAGACACCGGGACTACCTATACAATGAGCAGTTCTTC	CASRHRDYLYNEQFF
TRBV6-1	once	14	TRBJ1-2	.	TGTGCCAGCACCCCCGGCAGGGATAACTATGGCTACACCTTC	CASTPGRDNYGYTF
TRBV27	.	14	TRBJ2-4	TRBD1	TGTGCCAGCAGTACGCGGACAGGGGTAACCATTCAGTACTTC	CASSTRTGVTIQYF
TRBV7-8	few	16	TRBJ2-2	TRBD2	TGTGCCAGCAGACCCCGGACTAGCGGGAACACCGGGGAGCTGTTTTTT	CASRPRTSGNTGELFF
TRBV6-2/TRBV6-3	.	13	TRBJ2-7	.	TGTGCCAGCAGGATCCAGGGAAGGCACGAGCAGTACTTC	CASRIQGRHEQYF
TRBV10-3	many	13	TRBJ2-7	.	TGTGCCAGCCAGAGGACGGATAGGTACGAGCAGTACTTC	CASQRTDRYEQYF
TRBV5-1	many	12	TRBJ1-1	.	TGCGCCAGCAGCCTCGGGACGGATGAAGCTTTCTTT	CASSLGTDEAFF
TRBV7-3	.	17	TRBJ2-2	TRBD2	TGTGCCAGCAGCTTCTCGATAGTTACTAGCGGAACCGGGGAGCTGTTTTTT	CASSFSIVTSGTGELFF
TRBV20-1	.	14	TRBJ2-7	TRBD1	TGCAGTGCTAGAGAGTGGACAGGTCTCTACGAGCAGTACTTC	CSAREWTGLYEQYF
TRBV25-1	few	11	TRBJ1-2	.	TGTGCCAGCAGTGAAGGTCCCTCTTACACCTTC	CASSEGPSYTF
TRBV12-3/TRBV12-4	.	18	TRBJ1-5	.	TGTGCCAGCAGTTTTGGCAGGGGTTTCGATATCGGCAATCAGCCCCAGCATTTT	CASSFGRGFDIGNQPQHF
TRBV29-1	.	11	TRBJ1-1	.	TGCAGCGTTGGTGTTTACACTGAAGCTTTCTTT	CSVGVYTEAFF
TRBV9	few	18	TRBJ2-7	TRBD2	TGTGCCAGCAGCGCAAAGTTGGGGGGGGACGAGACTTCCTACGAGCAGTACTTC	CASSAKLGGDETSYEQYF
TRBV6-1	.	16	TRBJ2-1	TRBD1	TGTGCCAGCAGCCCCCAACTCGGGACAGATTTCATCGGGCAGTTCTTC	CASSPQLGTDFIGQFF
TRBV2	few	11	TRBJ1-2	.	TGTGCCAGAACAGGCGTCTATGGCTACACCTTC	CARTGVYGYTF
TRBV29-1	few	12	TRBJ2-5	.	TGCAGCGTTGACACAGTCCAAGAGACCCAGTACTTC	CSVDTVQETQYF
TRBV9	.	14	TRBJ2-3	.	TGTGCCAGCAGCTTTCGTCCCGAGGCAGATACGCAGTATTTT	CASSFRPEADTQYF
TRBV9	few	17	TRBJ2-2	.	TGTGCCAGCAGCCCCCACGGACTCCCGACCCTCACCGGGGAGCTGTTTTTT	CASSPHGLPTLTGELFF
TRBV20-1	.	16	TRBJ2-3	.	TGCAGTGCTACCGGAGGGACAGAGGAAAGCACAGATACGCAGTATTTT	CSATGGTEESTDTQYF
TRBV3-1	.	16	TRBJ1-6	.	TGTGCCAGCAGCCAGGGTAAGGGGCGATCTTATTCACCCCTCCACTTT	CASSQGKGRSYSPLHF
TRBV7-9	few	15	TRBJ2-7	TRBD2	TGTGCCAGCAGCTTATCCGGGGGGGCGCTAGGCGAGCAGTACTTC	CASSLSGGALGEQYF